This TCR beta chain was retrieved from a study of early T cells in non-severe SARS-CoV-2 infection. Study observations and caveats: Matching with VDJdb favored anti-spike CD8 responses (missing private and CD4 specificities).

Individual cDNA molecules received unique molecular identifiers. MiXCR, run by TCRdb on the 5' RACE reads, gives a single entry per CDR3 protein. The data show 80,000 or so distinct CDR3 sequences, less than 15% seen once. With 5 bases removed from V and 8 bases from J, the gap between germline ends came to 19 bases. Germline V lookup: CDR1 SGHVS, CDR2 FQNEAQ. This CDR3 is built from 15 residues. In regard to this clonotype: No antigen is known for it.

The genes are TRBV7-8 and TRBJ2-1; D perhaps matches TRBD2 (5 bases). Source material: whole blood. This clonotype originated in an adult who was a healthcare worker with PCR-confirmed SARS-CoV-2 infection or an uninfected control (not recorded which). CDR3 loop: CASSPGLFELDEQFF. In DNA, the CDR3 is TGTGCCAGCAGCCCAGGACTTTTTGAACTGGATGAGCAGTTCTTC.